What follows are 25 T cell receptor beta chains derived from one specimen sequenced in a study of cytomegalovirus exposure and HLA in healthy donors (dated by TCRdb to about 2017). Receptor libraries were prepared by the immunoSEQ multiplex PCR assay. For the multiplex PCR, a mixture combining 60 forward primers for TCR Vbeta segments and 13 reverse primers for TCR Jbeta segments was used. Not all clones reach the TCRdb copy of this immuneACCESS table, which keeps in-frame sequences only. Checked studies attribute under half of the gap to unresolved V genes and leave the rest unexplained. The sample table lists around 270,000 clones, roughly 80% of them with a count of one. The ten largest clones represent over 0.3% of the sample. The material sequenced was PBMCs. Receptors were obtained from a girl aged 2-10 years in good health and CMV-seronegative.

The V call is TRBV5-1, the J call TRBJ2-1; unclear D gene. The CDR3 is made up of 14 amino acids. Trimming cost V 6 bases and J 0 bases, with 10 bases left between them. Germline loops: CDR1 SGHRS, CDR2 YFSETQ. The CDR3 here is CASTLISSYNEQFF. The DNA of the CDR3 is TGCGCCAGCACACTTATTAGCTCCTACAATGAGCAGTTCTTC. Supplemented by reference TRBV5-1 and TRBJ2-1, the full variable domain reads KAGVTQTPRYLIKTRGQQVTLSCSPISGHRSVSWYQQTPGQGLQFLFEYFSETQRNKGNFPGRFSGRQFSNSRSEMNVSTLELGDSALYLCASTLISSYNEQFFGPGTRLTVL.

The chain carries TRBV9 and TRBJ2-7; a weak D match, TRBD2 (6 bases). Trimming stripped 0 bases from V and 5 bases from J, with 12 bases between. The CDR3 sequence is 14 residues long. CDR1 is SGDLS, CDR2 YYNGEE, per germline. CDR3 nucleotide sequence: TGTGCCAGCAGCGTAGGAACTAGCTTACACGAGCAGTACTTC. It specifies CASSVGTSLHEQYF. The full variable domain, completed using reference TRBV9 and TRBJ2-7, is DSGVTQTPKHLITATGQRVTLRCSPRSGDLSVYWYQQSLDQGLQFLIQYYNGEERAKGNILERFSAQQFPDLHSELNLSSLELGDSALYFCASSVGTSLHEQYFGPGTRLTVT.

The chain links TRBV11-2 to TRBJ1-3; 8 bases are shared with TRBD1. The length of the CDR3 is 15 residues. CDR1 and CDR2 (germline): SGHAT, FQNNGV. Trimming cost V 2 bases and J 4 bases; bases outside gene matches: 4. The CDR3 DNA is TGTGCCAGCAGCTTATACAGGGGGTCCGGAAACACCATATATTTT. This translates into CASSLYRGSGNTIYF.

This chain joins TRBV6-5 and TRBJ2-1, with D tentatively TRBD2 (6 bases). Germline loops: CDR1 MNHEY, CDR2 SVGAGI. This CDR3 comprises 11 residues. Trimming removed 6 bases from V and 9 bases from J, with 9 bases in between. CDR3 sequence reads: CASREAGEQFF. In nucleotides, the CDR3 is TGTGCCAGCAGAGAAGCGGGTGAGCAGTTCTTC.

CDR3: CASSPTRGYGYTF. The CDR3 nucleotides read TGTGCCAGCAGTCCCACCAGGGGATATGGCTACACCTTC. The chain recombines TRBV28 with TRBJ1-2, with D possibly TRBD1 on 6 matching bases. This CDR3 has 13 residues. The V gene lost 5 bases and the J gene lost 5 bases, with 12 bases spanning the gap. Germline assignment: CDR1 MDHEN and CDR2 SYDVKM.

The chain is built from TRBV4-1 and TRBJ2-1; a weak D match, TRBD2 (5 bases). The germline CDR1 and CDR2 sequences are MGHRA and YSYEKL. Trimming took 4 bases from V and 6 from J, leaving 16 bases between them. This CDR3 region has 15 residues. Here the CDR3 DNA reads TGCGCCAGCAGCCCCCTCGGAGCGGCGGGCAATGAGCAGTTCTTC. This sequence encodes CASSPLGAAGNEQFF.

J is TRBJ2-3 and V is TRBV13; a weak D match, TRBD1 (7 bases). Looked up from germline, CDR1 is PRHDT and CDR2 is FYEKMQ (reference sequence). The V and J ends lost 3 bases and 2 bases respectively, with 12 bases between them. The CDR3 is made up of 15 amino acids. The CDR3 spells CASSLGGQLTDTQYF. In nucleotides, the CDR3 is TGTGCCAGCAGCTTGGGGGGACAGCTCACAGATACGCAGTATTTT.

This clone was seen only a few times. The J gene is TRBJ2-1, the V gene TRBV28, with D possibly being TRBD2 (5 bases). The V and J ends lost 5 bases and 3 bases respectively, with 20 bases between them. CDR3 length equals 17 residues. Germline V gene data show CDR1 as MDHEN and CDR2 as SYDVKM. This CDR3 is CASSGLKWESIYNEQFF. DNA for the CDR3: TGTGCCAGCAGTGGGCTTAAGTGGGAGTCCATCTACAATGAGCAGTTCTTC.

V and J are TRBV4-2 and TRBJ1-2, with D hard to call. Germline CDR1 is LGHNA and CDR2 is YNFKEQ. CDR3 size: 12 residues. V lost 1 base to trimming and J lost 8 bases, with 8 bases between them. The CDR3 region has the DNA TGTGCCAGCAGCCAAGGTTTAAGCGGCTACACCTTC. This translates into CASSQGLSGYTF.

This clone occurred a few times. The chain recombines TRBV10-1 with TRBJ2-3, with TRBD2 matching 14 bases. The CDR3 loop spans 16 amino acids. CDR1 WNHNN and CDR2 SYGVQD come from the germline V gene (reference sequence). After removal of 5 bases from V and 6 bases from J, the junction contained 7 bases not matched to a gene. The CDR3 DNA sequence: TGCGCCAGCAGTCTTGGGACTAGCGGGAGAGGCGATACGCAGTATTTT. Translating it yields CASSLGTSGRGDTQYF.

The rearrangement links TRBV7-9 to TRBJ1-6; weak D call: TRBD1 (5 bases). The germline CDR1 and CDR2 sequences are SEHNR and FQNEAQ (reference sequence). Trimming left V 4 bases short and J 6 bases short, with 19 bases between. The CDR3 covers 17 residues. The CDR3 protein is CASSSWARRGFNSPLHF. CDR3 bases: TGTGCCAGCAGCTCGTGGGCCAGGAGGGGTTTTAATTCACCCCTCCACTTT.

In regard to this clone: A junction boundary mismatches the germline segment, possibly from a read error. The chain combines TRBV9 with TRBJ2-1, with TRBD2 as a possible D gene (7 bases). Germline V gene sequence: CDR1 SGDLS, CDR2 YYNGEE. The CDR3 totals 11 residues. The CDR3 spells CASGGAPRLIF. CDR3 coding DNA: TGTGCCAGCGGGGGGGCCCCGCGGTTGATCTTC.

This rearrangement joins TRBV19 to TRBJ2-7; TRBD2 is a possible D gene (6 bases). The CDR3 runs 15 residues. Trimming shortened V by 3 bases and J by 1 base, and 13 bases separated the two germline ends. Germline-derived CDR1 and CDR2 are LNHDA and SQIVND (reference sequence). CDR3 DNA sequence: TGTGCCAGTAGTATGGGGCTGGGGGGATCCTACGAGCAGTACTTC. Residues: CASSMGLGGSYEQYF.

This chain connects TRBV30 to TRBJ2-5; D is perhaps TRBD1 (5 bases). The DNA end is a closer match to TRBJ2-7, so the J assignment may be wrong. The CDR3 is 13 amino acids. Germline V lookup: CDR1 GTSNPN, CDR2 SVGIG (reference sequence). The CDR3 reads CAWSRALSYEQYF. In DNA, the CDR3 is TGTGCCTGGAGCAGGGCGCTCTCCTACGAGCAGTACTTC.

The chain joins TRBV5-5 to TRBJ1-3, with TRBD1 matching 9 bases. V was clipped by 2 bases and J by 0 bases; unmatched bases: 15. CDR1 is SGHKS, CDR2 YYEKEE, per germline (reference sequence). The CDR3 covers 20 residues. The CDR3 coding sequence is TGTGCCAGCAGCTTACGCCCTACAGGGGGCTCATTAGTCTCTGGAAACACCATATATTTT. Translated, it gives CASSLRPTGGSLVSGNTIYF.

CDR3 sequence reads: CASSDSTGGYTEAFF. In nucleotides, the CDR3 is TGCGCCAGCAGTGACTCAACAGGGGGGTACACTGAAGCTTTCTTT. The rearrangement joins TRBV10-1 to TRBJ1-1; TRBD1 aligns across 8 bases. CDR3 length equals 15 residues. The junction had 6 bases not matched to a gene; V was cut back by 3 bases and J by 3 bases. CDR1 and CDR2 from the germline V gene are WNHNN and SYGVQD (reference sequence).

The chain has TRBV23-1 and TRBJ1-3, with 7 bases identical to TRBD1. TRBV23-1 is an ORF, and what it does is uncertain. The CDR3 contains 14 residues. The J segment lost 4 bases and the V segment lost 2 bases, leaving 2 bases of the junction unmatched. This CDR3 reads CASSQRGPGNTIYF. CDR3 coding DNA: TGCGCCAGCAGTCAAAGGGGGCCAGGAAACACCATATATTTT.

V usage is TRBV2 and J usage is TRBJ2-7, with D possibly TRBD2 on 6 matching bases. Trimming removed 1 base at V and 4 bases at J, with 23 bases between. Germline CDR1 reads SNHLY; CDR2 reads FYNNEI. This CDR3 is built from 18 residues. The CDR3 DNA reads as TGTGCCAGCAGTGAAGGGGCCTCCGGGACTGGGTTATTGTACGAGCAGTACTTC. Amino acid sequence: CASSEGASGTGLLYEQYF.

CDR3 protein: CASNPPGLGLDTQYF. As DNA, the CDR3 is TGTGCCAGCAACCCTCCGGGACTAGGTCTAGATACGCAGTATTTT. This chain connects TRBV28 to TRBJ2-3; 8 bases agree with TRBD2. From germline, CDR1 is MDHEN and CDR2 SYDVKM. CDR3 length: 15 residues. J gave up 5 bases and V 7 bases, and 11 bases lay outside the gene matches.

This clone was seen only a few times. This rearrangement joins TRBV30 to TRBJ1-2; D unresolved. Germline V lookup: CDR1 GTSNPN, CDR2 SVGIG (reference sequence). Trimming took 0 bases from V and 6 from J, leaving 11 bases between them. The CDR3 runs 13 residues. The CDR3 reads CAWSVRFQNGYTF. CDR3 coding DNA: TGTGCCTGGAGTGTACGGTTTCAAAATGGCTACACCTTC.

CDR3 nucleotides: TGTGCCAGCAGCTTAAGTCCGGACACTCGCTTCTATGAGCAGTTCTTC. Encoded protein: CASSLSPDTRFYEQFF. V is TRBV7-3 and J is TRBJ2-1; D possibly corresponds to TRBD1 (5 bases). The CDR3 has 16 residues. Germline CDR1 is SGHTA and CDR2 is FQGTGA. V gave up 1 base and J gave up 8 bases, with 18 bases separating them.

The CDR3 bases are TGTGCCAGCAGTTTTAGAGCGGACAATGAGCAGTTCTTC. Translation gives CASSFRADNEQFF. The chain links TRBV27 to TRBJ2-1, with a weak D call TRBD2 (5 bases). From germline, CDR1 is MNHEY and CDR2 SMNVEV (reference sequence). This CDR3 has 13 amino acids. V was clipped by 3 bases and J by 5 bases, with 8 bases between them.

The chain joins TRBV7-6 to TRBJ2-2; D gene ambiguous. The ends were cut back, 2 bases at V and 8 bases at J, with 6 bases in the middle. The germline V gene encodes CDR1 SGHVS and CDR2 FNYEAQ. The CDR3 consists of 12 residues. In DNA form, the CDR3 reads TGTGCCAGCAGCTTATTAGTAGGGGAGCTGTTTTTT. Protein: CASSLLVGELFF.

The rearrangement joins TRBV28 to TRBJ2-3; 7 nucleotides agree with TRBD1. Germline V lookup: CDR1 MDHEN, CDR2 SYDVKM. The CDR3 sequence is 12 residues long. Trimming at V came to 6 bases and at J to 10 bases, leaving 7 bases not matched to a gene. In DNA, the CDR3 is TGTGCCAGCAGGATAGACAGGGCGGCGCAGTATTTT. As protein: CASRIDRAAQYF.

This chain joins TRBV11-2 and TRBJ2-1, with D perhaps TRBD2 (6 bases). CDR3 length equals 15 residues. CDR1 is SGHAT and CDR2 is FQNNGV in the germline V gene. V shed 6 bases and J shed 3 bases, with 15 bases lying between them. CDR3: CASRYVGTHYNEQFF. CDR3 in DNA: TGTGCCAGCAGGTACGTGGGGACTCACTACAATGAGCAGTTCTTC.